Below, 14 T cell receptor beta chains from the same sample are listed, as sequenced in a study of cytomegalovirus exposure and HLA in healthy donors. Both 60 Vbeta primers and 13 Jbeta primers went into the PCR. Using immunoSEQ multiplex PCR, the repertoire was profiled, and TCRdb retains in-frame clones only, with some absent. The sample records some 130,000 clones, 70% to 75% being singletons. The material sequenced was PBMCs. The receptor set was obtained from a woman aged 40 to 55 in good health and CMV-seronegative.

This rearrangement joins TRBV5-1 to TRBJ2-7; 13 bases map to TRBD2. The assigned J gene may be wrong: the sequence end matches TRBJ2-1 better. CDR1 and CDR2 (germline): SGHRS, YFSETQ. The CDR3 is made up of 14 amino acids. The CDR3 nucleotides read TGCGCCAGCAGCCCAGGGACTAGCGGGGAGGAGCAGTTCTTC. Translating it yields CASSPGTSGEEQFF.

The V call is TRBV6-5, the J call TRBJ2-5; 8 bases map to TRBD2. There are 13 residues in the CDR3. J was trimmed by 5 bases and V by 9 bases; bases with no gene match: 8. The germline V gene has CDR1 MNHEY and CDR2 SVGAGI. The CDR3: CASERGPGETQYF. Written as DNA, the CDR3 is TGTGCCAGTGAGCGGGGGCCGGGGGAGACCCAGTACTTC.

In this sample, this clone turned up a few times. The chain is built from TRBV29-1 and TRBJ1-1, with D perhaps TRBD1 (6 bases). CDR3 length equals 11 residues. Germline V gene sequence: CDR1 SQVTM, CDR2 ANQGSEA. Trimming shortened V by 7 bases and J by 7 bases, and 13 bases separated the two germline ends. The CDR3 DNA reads TGCAGCGGTTACAAGGGGGATGAAGCTTTCTTT. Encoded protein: CSGYKGDEAFF.

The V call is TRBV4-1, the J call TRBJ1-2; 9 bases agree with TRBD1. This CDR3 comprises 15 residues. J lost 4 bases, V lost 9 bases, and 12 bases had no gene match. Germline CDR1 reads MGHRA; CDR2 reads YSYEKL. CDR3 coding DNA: TGCGCCAGTAATACCGGGACAGGGAAGGTCTATGGCTACACCTTC. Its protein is CASNTGTGKVYGYTF.

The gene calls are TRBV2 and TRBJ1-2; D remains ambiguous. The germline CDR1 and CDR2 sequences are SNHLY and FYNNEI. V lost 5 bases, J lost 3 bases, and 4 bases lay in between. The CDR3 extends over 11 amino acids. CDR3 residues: CASSPYYGYTF. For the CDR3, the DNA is TGTGCCAGCAGTCCCTACTATGGCTACACCTTC.

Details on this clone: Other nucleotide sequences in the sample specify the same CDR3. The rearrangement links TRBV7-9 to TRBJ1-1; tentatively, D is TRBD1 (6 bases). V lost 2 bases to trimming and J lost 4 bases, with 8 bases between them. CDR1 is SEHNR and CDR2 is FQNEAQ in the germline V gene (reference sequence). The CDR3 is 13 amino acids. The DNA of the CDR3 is TGTGCCAGCAGCTTACAAGGGGGCACTGAAGCTTTCTTT. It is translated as CASSLQGGTEAFF. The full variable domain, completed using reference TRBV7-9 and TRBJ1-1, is DTGVSQNPRHKITKRGQNVTFRCDPISEHNRLYWYRQTLGQGPEFLTYFQNEAQLEKSRLLSDRFSAERPKGSFSTLEIQRTEQGDSAMYLCASSLQGGTEAFFGQGTRLTVV.

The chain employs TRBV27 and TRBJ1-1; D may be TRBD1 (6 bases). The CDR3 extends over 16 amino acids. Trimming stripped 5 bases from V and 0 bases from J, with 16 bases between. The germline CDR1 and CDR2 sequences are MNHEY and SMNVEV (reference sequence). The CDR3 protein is CASSLLQGYMNTEAFF. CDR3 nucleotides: TGTGCCAGCAGTCTCCTACAGGGATACATGAACACTGAAGCTTTCTTT.

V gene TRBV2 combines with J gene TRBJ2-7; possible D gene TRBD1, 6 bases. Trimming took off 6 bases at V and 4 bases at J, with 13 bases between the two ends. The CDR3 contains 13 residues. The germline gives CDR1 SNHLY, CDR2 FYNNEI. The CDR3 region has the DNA TGTGCCAGCAGCCTCGACAGGACTTACGAGCAGTACGTC. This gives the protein CASSLDRTYEQYV.

CDR3 amino acids: CATRPLRGVTDTQYF. The CDR3 DNA sequence: TGTGCCACCAGGCCCCTGCGGGGGGTCACAGATACGCAGTATTTT. V is TRBV27 and J is TRBJ2-3; 8 nucleotides line up with TRBD2. V lost 10 bases, J lost 2 bases, and 11 bases stayed unmatched. This CDR3 is 15 amino acids long. Per the germline V gene, CDR1 is MNHEY and CDR2 is SMNVEV (reference sequence).

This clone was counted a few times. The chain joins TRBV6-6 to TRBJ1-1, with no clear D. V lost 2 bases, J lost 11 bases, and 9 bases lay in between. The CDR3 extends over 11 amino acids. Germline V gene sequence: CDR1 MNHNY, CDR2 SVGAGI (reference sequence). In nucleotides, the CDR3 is TGTGCCAGCAGTTACGGGGAGTGTGCTTTCTTT. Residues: CASSYGECAFF.

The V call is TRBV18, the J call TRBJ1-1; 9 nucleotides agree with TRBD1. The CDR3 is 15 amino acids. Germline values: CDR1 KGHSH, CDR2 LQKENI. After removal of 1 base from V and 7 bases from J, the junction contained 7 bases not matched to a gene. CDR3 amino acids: CASSPRTGEAGEAFF. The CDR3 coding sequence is TGTGCCAGCTCACCACGGACAGGGGAGGCGGGTGAAGCTTTCTTT.

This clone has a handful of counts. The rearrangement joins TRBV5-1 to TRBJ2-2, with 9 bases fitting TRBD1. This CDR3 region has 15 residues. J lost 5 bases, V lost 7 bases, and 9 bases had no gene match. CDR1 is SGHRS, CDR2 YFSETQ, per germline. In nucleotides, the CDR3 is TGCGCCAGCCGTAGTGGGACAGGGCGTACCGGGGAGCTGTTTTTT. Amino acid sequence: CASRSGTGRTGELFF.

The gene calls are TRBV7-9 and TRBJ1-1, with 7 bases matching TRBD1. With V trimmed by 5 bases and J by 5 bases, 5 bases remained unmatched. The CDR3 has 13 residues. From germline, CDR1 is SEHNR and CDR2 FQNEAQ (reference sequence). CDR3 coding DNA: TGTGCCAGCAGCGTACAGGGGCGGACTGAAGCTTTCTTT. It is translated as CASSVQGRTEAFF. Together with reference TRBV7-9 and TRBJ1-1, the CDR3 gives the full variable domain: DTGVSQNPRHKITKRGQNVTFRCDPISEHNRLYWYRQTLGQGPEFLTYFQNEAQLEKSRLLSDRFSAERPKGSFSTLEIQRTEQGDSAMYLCASSVQGRTEAFFGQGTRLTVV.

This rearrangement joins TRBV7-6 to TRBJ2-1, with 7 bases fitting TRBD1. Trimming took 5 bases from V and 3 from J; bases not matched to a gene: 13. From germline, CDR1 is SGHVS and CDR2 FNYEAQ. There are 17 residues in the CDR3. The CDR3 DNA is TGTGCCAGCAGCCCTCCCTTGTTTTGGACAGGCTACAATGAGCAGTTCTTC. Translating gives CASSPPLFWTGYNEQFF.